This TCR beta chain is drawn from a study of cytomegalovirus exposure and HLA in healthy donors. Overall study context: Later, an analysis reported that the 110 or so validation repertoires had used the same platform as the roughly 700 first-cohort repertoires.

This clone turned up a few times. The CDR3 sequence is 11 residues long. The ends were cut back, 5 bases at V and 8 bases at J, with 12 bases in the middle. The germline CDR1 and CDR2 sequences are GTSNPN and SVGIG (reference sequence). Sequencing was performed with immunoSEQ multiplex PCR; in TCRdb, only in-frame clones are kept and a portion is missing. The sample holds under 250,000 clones, approximately 82% seen once. The chain links TRBV30 to TRBJ1-2; D is undetermined. The sequence was obtained from a young woman in good health and CMV-seronegative. The sequenced material came from PBMCs. CDR3 DNA: TGTGCCTGGGTGACGGATTGGGGCTACACCTTC. Translating it yields CAWVTDWGYTF.